The text below deals with one TCR beta chain. The antigen is undetermined. The protocol was immunoSEQ multiplex PCR, while the TCRdb copy is restricted to in-frame clones and leaves out a portion. The sample holds 50,000 or so clones, roughly 94% seen once. These data are taken from a study of cytomegalovirus exposure and HLA in healthy donors. Whole-study findings and limits: Rare sequences made up most TCRs, while some public TCRs were found in many donors.

It was the approximately 120-subject validation cohort, separate from the roughly 700-subject first cohort, to which the donors belonged. Trimming cost V 2 bases and J 3 bases, with 5 bases left between them. The CDR3 totals 13 residues. The germline CDR1 and CDR2 sequences are MRHNA and SNTAGT. The TCR originated in a woman younger than 35 in good health and CMV-seropositive. The J gene is TRBJ1-5, the V gene TRBV6-4; D gene ambiguous. Sequencing input: PBMCs. CDR3 region: CASSDQANQPQHF. The CDR3 DNA is TGTGCCAGCAGTGACCAAGCCAATCAGCCCCAGCATTTT.